This T cell receptor (beta chain) was captured in a study of T cell responses to AZD1222 COVID-19 vaccine (dated by TCRdb to about 2021). Context from the whole study: TCR sequencing covered roughly 230 trial participants: nearly 210 given two doses of AZD1222 and 26 given two doses of MenACWY control vaccine. Enrollment into the trials was organized by age into subgroups of 18-55, 56-69 and 70-plus years, and those subgroups contained about 150, 27 and 61 TCR-sequenced participants, respectively.

The CDR3 regions of human TCRbeta chains were analyzed by immunosequencing. The published analysis was carried out like this. Repertoire TCRs were matched against a reference library of SARS-CoV-2-specific TCRs generated with the MIRA antigen-specificity platform. Breadth meant the fraction of unique TCRs that were SARS-CoV-2-associated, whereas depth meant the fraction of total T cells that were SARS-CoV-2-associated. Using the MIRA data, each spike-specific TCR was assigned both to the spike region to which the TCR was reactive and to a CD4 or CD8 class. Log10-transformed breadth and depth values were compared by one-way ANOVA with Sidak's multiple comparisons tests. TCRdb took over this immuneACCESS table, retaining in-frame rearrangements with V and J assigned. Such tables are incomplete; in checked studies, under half of the missing clones stem from an unresolved V gene, and the remainder is unexplained. For V, J and clone size, that table is used; D and trimming come from the DNA. The sample yields approximately 100,000 clones; approximately 85% were counted once. Together, the top ten hold roughly 13% of the sample.

CDR1 is given as MNHEY and CDR2 as SVGAGI, both from the germline V gene. Trimming costs V 0 bases and J 7 bases, and their ends lie 13 bases apart. Measured from the cysteine to the phenylalanine, the CDR3 is 16 residues long. Of the read, only the CDR3 DNA is kept; its 48 bases are in frame from base 1. What the time point label conveys for this sample: baseline before first vaccination. Per the publication, the treatment or condition label means: meningococcal conjugate vaccine given as trial control. Samples from vaccinated people were obtained from the UK trials COV001 and COV002, which included a single-blind randomized controlled phase 2/3 trial of AZD1222 (ChAdOx1 nCoV-19) in healthy adults. Trial participant PBMC samples were collected at day 0 and day 28 after the second dose for TCRbeta chain sequencing. About this clone itself: The antigen it recognizes is unknown. There are no base qualities to consult, and no much larger clone falls within one base.

Overall study results and their limits: Participants were mostly white British, with more females than males. The authors suggested clonal diversity may have been underestimated. Reportedly, almost half of the unique spike-specific TCRs recognized epitopes lying outside the regions that are mutated in the B.1.351 and B.1.1.7 variants. A significant rise in spike-specific TCR breadth and depth was observed after two AZD1222 doses relative to day 0 and relative to MenACWY recipients. No day 14 peak-response samples were available, so repertoires were characterized only after the peak T cell response. Conclusions about previously exposed vaccinees are limited, since just 5 or 6 AZD1222 recipients were seropositive for SARS-CoV-2 at baseline. The 56-69-year group was small, and its depth increase did not reach significance, likely because of low power. Vaccine-associated CD4 TCRs spanned the whole spike protein, with dominant responses in regions 160-218 and 743-854.

Sample: peripheral blood, taken on day 0 of MenACWY control vaccination. The sequence is built from TRBV6-5 and TRBJ1-6, with an unclear D gene assignment. The clonotype comes from an adult in good health. CDR3 protein: CASSYSRWRQNSPLHF. DNA sequence: TGTGCCAGCAGTTACTCGAGGTGGAGGCAGAATTCACCCCTCCACTTT.